This T cell receptor beta chain was captured in a study of CD8 T cells in ankylosing spondylitis. Findings of the study overall: Peripheral blood held disease-linked clones only at relatively low frequency, and these were CD8+. Matched ankylosing spondylitis synovial fluid reportedly contained a significantly enriched population of disease-linked clones.

It was by quantitative 5'-RACE with molecular barcodes that TCR beta libraries were made. TCRdb independently ran MiXCR on the 5' RACE reads; one entry per CDR3 protein. The table records about 44,000 distinct CDR3 sequences, about 10% of them present only once. This clonotype was observed a few times. Its specificity is not known. From germline, CDR1 is SGHTA and CDR2 FQGNSA. V was cut by 0 bases and J by 1 base, with 9 bases left in between. This CDR3 comprises 15 residues. The receptor was isolated from a male donor with ankylosing spondylitis or in good health (not recorded which). This chain uses TRBV7-2 with TRBJ1-1; unclear D gene. Sequencing input: blood, either unsorted or a sorted T cell fraction (not recorded which). In nucleotides, the CDR3 is TGTGCCAGCAGCTTAGCCGGGCCTCCGAACACTGAAGCTTTCTTT. This translates into CASSLAGPPNTEAFF. The full variable domain, rest sourced from reference TRBV7-2 and TRBJ1-1, is GAGVSQSPSNKVTEKGKDVELRCDPISGHTALYWYRQSLGQGLEFLIYFQGNSAPDKSGLPSDRFSAERTGGSVSTLTIQRTQQEDSAVYLCASSLAGPPNTEAFFGQGTRLTVV.